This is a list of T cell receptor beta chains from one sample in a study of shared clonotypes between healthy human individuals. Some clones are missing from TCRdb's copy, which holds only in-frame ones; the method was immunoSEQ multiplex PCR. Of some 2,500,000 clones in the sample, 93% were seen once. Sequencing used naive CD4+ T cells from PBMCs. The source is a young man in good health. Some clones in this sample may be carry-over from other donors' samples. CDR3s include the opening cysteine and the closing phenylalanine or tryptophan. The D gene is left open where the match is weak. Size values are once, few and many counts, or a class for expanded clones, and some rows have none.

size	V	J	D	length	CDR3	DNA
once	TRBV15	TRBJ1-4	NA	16	CATSRDPGRLNEKLFF	TGTGCCACCAGCAGAGATCCGGGACGGTTGAATGAAAAACTGTTTTTT
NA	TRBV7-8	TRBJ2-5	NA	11	CASMMGETQYF	TGTGCCAGTATGATGGGGGAGACCCAGTACTTC
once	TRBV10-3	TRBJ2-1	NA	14	CAISENTPRSEQFF	TGTGCCATCAGTGAGAATACTCCCCGGAGTGAGCAGTTCTTC
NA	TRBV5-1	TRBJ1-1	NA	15	CASSLRATENTEAFF	TGCGCCAGCAGCTTGAGGGCCACGGAGAACACTGAAGCTTTCTTT
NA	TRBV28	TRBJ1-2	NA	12	CASSLASYGYTF	TGTGCCAGCAGTTTGGCAAGCTATGGCTACACCTTC
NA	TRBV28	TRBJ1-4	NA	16	CASSPAGQTTNEKLFF	TGTGCCAGCAGTCCCGCCGGGCAGACAACTAATGAAAAACTGTTTTTT
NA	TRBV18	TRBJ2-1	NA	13	CASSASLYNEQFF	TGTGCCAGCTCGGCCTCTTTATACAATGAGCAGTTCTTC
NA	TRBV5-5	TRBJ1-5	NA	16	CASSLGGQVGRQPQHF	TGTGCCAGCAGCTTGGGAGGGCAGGTCGGCCGCCAGCCCCAGCATTTT
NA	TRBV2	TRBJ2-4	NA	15	CASSDLAGAKNIQYF	TGTGCCAGCAGTGATCTCGCAGGGGCCAAAAACATTCAGTACTTC
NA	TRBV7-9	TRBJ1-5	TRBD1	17	CASSGQGAANSNQPQHF	TGTGCCAGCAGCGGACAGGGGGCCGCAAATAGCAATCAGCCCCAGCATTTT
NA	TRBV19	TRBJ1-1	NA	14	CASRTAGEWTEAFF	TGTGCCAGTAGAACCGCCGGGGAGTGGACTGAAGCTTTCTTT
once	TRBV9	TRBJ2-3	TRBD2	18	CASSVQTSGGLSTDTQYF	TGTGCCAGCAGCGTACAAACTAGCGGGGGCCTTAGCACAGATACGCAGTATTTT
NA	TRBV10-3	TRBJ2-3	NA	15	CAISEGREGTDTQYF	TGTGCCATCAGTGAGGGAAGGGAGGGCACAGATACGCAGTATTTT
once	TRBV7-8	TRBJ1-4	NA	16	CASSLLLPATNEKLFF	TGTGCCAGCAGCTTACTCCTTCCCGCAACTAATGAAAAACTGTTTTTT
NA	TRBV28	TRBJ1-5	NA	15	CASLEGVYSNQPQHF	TGTGCCAGCCTCGAAGGCGTATATAGCAATCAGCCCCAGCATTTT
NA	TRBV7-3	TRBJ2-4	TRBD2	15	CASSLRASGMGIQYF	TGTGCCAGCAGCTTAAGGGCTAGCGGGATGGGCATTCAGTACTTC
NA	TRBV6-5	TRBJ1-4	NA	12	CASSLLGEKLFF	TGTGCCAGCAGCCTACTTGGTGAAAAACTGTTTTTT
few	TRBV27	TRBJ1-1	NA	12	CASSFPGGKAFF	TGTGCCAGCAGTTTCCCGGGGGGGAAAGCTTTCTTT
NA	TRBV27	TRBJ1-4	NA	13	CASRIRIYEKLFF	TGTGCCAGCAGGATACGGATCTATGAAAAACTGTTTTTT
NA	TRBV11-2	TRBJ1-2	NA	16	CASSLDRTAINYGYTF	TGTGCCAGCAGCTTAGATCGGACAGCCATTAACTATGGCTACACCTTC
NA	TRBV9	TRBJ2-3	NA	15	CASSVGLTSTDTQYF	TGTGCCAGCAGCGTAGGGCTTACTAGCACAGATACGCAGTATTTT
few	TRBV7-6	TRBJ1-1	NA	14	CASSPRTGNTEAFF	TGTGCCAGCAGCCCCAGGACGGGTAACACTGAAGCTTTCTTT